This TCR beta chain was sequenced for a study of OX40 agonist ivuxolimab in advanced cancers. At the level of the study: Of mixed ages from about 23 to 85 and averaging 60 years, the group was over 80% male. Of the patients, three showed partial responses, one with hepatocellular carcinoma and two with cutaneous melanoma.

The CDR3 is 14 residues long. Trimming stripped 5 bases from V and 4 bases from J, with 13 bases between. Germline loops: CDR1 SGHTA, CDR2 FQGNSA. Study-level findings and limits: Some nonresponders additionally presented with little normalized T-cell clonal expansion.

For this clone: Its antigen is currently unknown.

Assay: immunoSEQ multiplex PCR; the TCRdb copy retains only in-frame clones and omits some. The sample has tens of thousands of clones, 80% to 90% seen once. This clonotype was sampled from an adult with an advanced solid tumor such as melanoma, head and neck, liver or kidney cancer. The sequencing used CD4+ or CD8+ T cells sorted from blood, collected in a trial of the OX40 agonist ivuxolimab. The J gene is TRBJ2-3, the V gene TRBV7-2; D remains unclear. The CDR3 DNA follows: TGTGCCAGCAGCCCAAAGATAGGGCCAGATACGCAGTATTTT. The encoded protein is CASSPKIGPDTQYF.